Below, 30 T cell receptor beta chains from the same sample are listed, as sequenced in a study of Graves' ophthalmopathy and Graves' hyperthyroidism. CDR3 regions of TCR beta were amplified from RNA transcripts. The workflow started with a first-round RT-PCR run with HTBI primers and then moved on to a second-round multiplex PCR. TCRdb independently ran MiXCR on the multiplex PCR reads; one entry per CDR3 protein. The sample contains over 450,000 distinct CDR3 sequences, around an eighth of which appear only once. The sequenced material came from blood. The source is a woman aged 25 to 39 with Graves' ophthalmopathy.

Many counts were recorded for this clonotype. The chain employs TRBV27 and TRBJ2-7, with 7 bases identical to TRBD1. The junction had 19 bases not matched to a gene; V was cut back by 5 bases and J by 9 bases. Germline values: CDR1 MNHEY, CDR2 SMNVEV (reference sequence). This CDR3 has 16 residues. CDR3 sequence (DNA): TGTGCCAGCAGTCCCTGGACAGGCCCCCCACTACTAGGGCAGTACTTC. It codes for CASSPWTGPPLLGQYF.

The chain joins TRBV6-1 to TRBJ2-7; 9 bases are shared with TRBD1. Losses at the gene ends were 7 bases for V and 0 bases for J; bases not matched to a gene: 7. Germline CDR1 MNHNS, CDR2 SASEGT. This CDR3 spans 15 amino acids. The CDR3 DNA reads TGTGCCAGCATCACCAACAGGGGGCCCTCCTACGAGCAGTACTTC. It is translated as CASITNRGPSYEQYF.

This clonotype was seen many times. V gene TRBV25-1 combines with J gene TRBJ1-5; D is ambiguous. Looked up from germline, CDR1 is MGHDK and CDR2 is SYGVNS. The CDR3 length is 14 residues. V gave up 8 bases and J gave up 1 base, with 12 bases separating them. Written as DNA, the CDR3 is TGTGCCAGCCCCGAGGGCGGGAGCAATCAGCCCCAGCATTTT. Its translation is CASPEGGSNQPQHF.

Ten or more counts support this clonotype. The rearrangement uses TRBV18 and TRBJ1-1; 7 nucleotides agree with TRBD1. The CDR3 has 14 amino acids. Trimming cost V 6 bases and J 4 bases; bases outside gene matches: 8. CDR1 is KGHSH, CDR2 LQKENI, per germline. Written as DNA, the CDR3 is TGTGCCAGCTCCCCAGGGGGGGGTACCACTGAAGCTTTCTTT. This gives the protein CASSPGGGTTEAFF.

This clonotype was seen repeatedly, ten times or more. The chain employs TRBV7-2 and TRBJ1-1, with D hard to call. Germline assignment: CDR1 SGHTA and CDR2 FQGNSA. The CDR3 runs to 15 residues. V shed 0 bases and J shed 4 bases, with 12 bases lying between them. CDR3 bases: TGTGCCAGCAGCTTAGCGAGGGTTAGGAGCACTGAAGCTTTCTTT. It yields the protein CASSLARVRSTEAFF. Combining the CDR3 with reference TRBV7-2 and TRBJ1-1 gives the whole variable domain GAGVSQSPSNKVTEKGKDVELRCDPISGHTALYWYRQSLGQGLEFLIYFQGNSAPDKSGLPSDRFSAERTGGSVSTLTIQRTQQEDSAVYLCASSLARVRSTEAFFGQGTRLTVV.

This clonotype was counted many times. The rearrangement links TRBV10-3 to TRBJ1-1; D not certain. The V and J ends lost 3 bases and 1 base respectively, with 6 bases between them. The length of the CDR3 is 13 residues. In germline, CDR1 is ENHRY, CDR2 SYGVKD. This CDR3 is CAISEKGNTEAFF. CDR3 bases: TGTGCCATCAGTGAAAAGGGGAACACTGAAGCTTTCTTT.

There are many counts of this clonotype. The rearrangement links TRBV5-1 to TRBJ1-1; D gene uncertain. This CDR3 region has 13 residues. V dropped 2 bases and J dropped 3 bases, with 8 bases sitting between them. Germline V gene sequence: CDR1 SGHRS, CDR2 YFSETQ. CDR3 sequence: CASSLGRHTEAFF. The CDR3 coding sequence is TGCGCCAGCAGCTTAGGCAGGCACACTGAAGCTTTCTTT.

This clonotype was seen at least ten times. The chain links TRBV28 to TRBJ2-7; 8 positions agree with TRBD2. The CDR3 has 16 amino acids. Germline assignment: CDR1 MDHEN and CDR2 SYDVKM. The ends lost 5 bases at V and 0 bases at J; junction bases unmatched: 9. Written as DNA, the CDR3 is TGTGCCAGCAGTCCGACGACTAGCGCAAGCTCCTACGAGCAGTACTTC. Amino acid sequence: CASSPTTSASSYEQYF.

Only a few counts were recorded for this clonotype. The chain joins TRBV7-8 to TRBJ2-7, with TRBD2 identical over 14 bases. Germline CDR1 reads SGHVS; CDR2 reads FQNEAQ. Trimming cost V 1 base and J 2 bases; bases outside gene matches: 7. The CDR3 is made up of 18 amino acids. The CDR3 here is CASSLGRGLAGAPYEQYF. Here the CDR3 DNA reads TGTGCCAGCAGCTTAGGCAGGGGACTAGCGGGAGCCCCCTACGAGCAGTACTTC.

In its sample, this clonotype was seen many times. The rearrangement uses TRBV6-1 and TRBJ1-5, with D tentatively TRBD1 (6 bases). The germline CDR1 and CDR2 sequences are MNHNS and SASEGT. This CDR3 contains 16 residues. V was pared by 8 bases and J by 3 bases, with 20 bases between. The CDR3 DNA reads as TGTGCCAGCGGCAATTGGTGGGGGGCGTTCAATCAGCCCCAGCATTTT. Residues: CASGNWWGAFNQPQHF.

This clonotype was picked up many times. J is TRBJ1-2 and V is TRBV6-1; D perhaps matches TRBD1 (5 bases). Trimming left V 8 bases short and J 3 bases short, with 13 bases between. The CDR3 length is 13 residues. Germline values: CDR1 MNHNS, CDR2 SASEGT. The CDR3 spells CASGGLGYYGYTF. The DNA for the CDR3 is TGTGCCAGCGGGGGTCTGGGGTACTATGGCTACACCTTC.

This clonotype came up many times. The V call is TRBV20-1, the J call TRBJ1-3; D remains ambiguous. Looked up from germline, CDR1 is DFQATT and CDR2 is SNEGSKA (reference sequence). The CDR3 extends over 12 amino acids. Deletions cut 0 bases from V and 4 bases from J, with 4 bases between. Written as DNA, the CDR3 is TGCAGTGCTAGAGAGTGGGGAAACACCATATATTTT. Protein product: CSAREWGNTIYF.

This clonotype was seen repeatedly, ten times or more. The chain is built from TRBV5-1 and TRBJ1-6; D unresolved. The V end lost 4 bases, the J end lost 3 bases, and 14 bases lay between the germline ends. The CDR3 runs to 16 residues. Germline V CDR1 and CDR2: SGHRS, YFSETQ. The CDR3 loop is CASSPSQRSYNSPLHF. CDR3 DNA sequence: TGCGCCAGCAGCCCCTCCCAGCGGAGCTATAATTCACCCCTCCACTTT.

There are many counts of this clonotype. The chain joins TRBV13 to TRBJ2-7; TRBD2 matches at 8 bases. J gave up 4 bases and V 4 bases, and 15 bases lay outside the gene matches. This CDR3 contains 17 residues. Germline lookup yields CDR1 PRHDT and CDR2 FYEKMQ (reference sequence). The CDR3 region has the DNA TGTGCCAGCAGCTATCCCGGATGGAGCGGGAGTTGGTACGAGCAGTACTTC. Encoded protein: CASSYPGWSGSWYEQYF. Together with reference TRBV13 and TRBJ2-7, the CDR3 gives the full variable domain: AAGVIQSPRHLIKEKRETATLKCYPIPRHDTVYWYQQGPGQDPQFLISFYEKMQSDKGSIPDRFSAQQFSDYHSELNMSSLELGDSALYFCASSYPGWSGSWYEQYFGPGTRLTVT.

This clonotype came up a few times. A junction end diverges from the germline sequence, so it may reflect a read error. This CDR3 reads CASSYEGAGIKYF. The DNA for the CDR3 is TGTGCCAGCAGTTACGAGGGGGCAGGCATTAAGTACTTC. The chain links TRBV6-2 or TRBV6-3 to TRBJ2-4, with 7 bases matching TRBD1. There are 13 residues in the CDR3. Germline V gene sequence: CDR1 MNHEY, CDR2 SVGEGT.

This clonotype appeared many times. The CDR3 DNA reads TGTGCCAGCAGTTACTCGATCGCCTTAAGCTCCCAAGAGACCCAGTACTTC. Translated, it gives CASSYSIALSSQETQYF. The J gene is TRBJ2-5, the V gene TRBV6-5, with D hard to call. The CDR3 has 17 residues. Trimming took 0 bases from V and 1 from J, leaving 15 bases between them. Germline V lookup: CDR1 MNHEY, CDR2 SVGAGI.

This clonotype was seen many times. The chain combines TRBV28 with TRBJ1-2; no clear D gene. The CDR3 runs 12 residues. Germline V gene lookup returns CDR1 MDHEN and CDR2 SYDVKM. The V gene lost 2 bases and the J gene lost 3 bases, with 4 bases spanning the gap. This CDR3 is CASSLGDYGYTF. The CDR3 coding sequence is TGTGCCAGCAGTTTAGGGGACTATGGCTACACCTTC.

This clonotype was counted ten times or more. The chain uses TRBV3-1 and TRBJ1-5; 9 bases fit TRBD1. V dropped 2 bases and J dropped 3; count of bases not matched to a gene: 5. The CDR3 extends over 16 amino acids. Germline CDR1 and CDR2: LGHDT and YNNKEL (reference sequence). The CDR3 DNA sequence: TGTGCCAGCAGCCAAAGCGGGACAGGGAACAATCAGCCCCAGCATTTT. Amino acid sequence: CASSQSGTGNNQPQHF.

This clonotype showed up just a few times. The chain recombines TRBV20-1 with TRBJ1-1; 8 bases fit TRBD1. Germline CDR1 reads DFQATT; CDR2 reads SNEGSKA (reference sequence). Losses at the gene ends were 6 bases for V and 5 bases for J; bases not matched to a gene: 11. CDR3 length: 14 residues. CDR3 DNA: TGCAGTGCCCCCCGCAGGGGGCAGAAGACTGAAGCTTTCTTT. It translates to CSAPRRGQKTEAFF.

This clonotype was seen a handful of times. The chain uses TRBV11-3 and TRBJ1-1, with D unclear. The CDR3 totals 16 residues. Germline CDR1 and CDR2: SGHNT and YENEEA. V dropped 1 base and J dropped 6 bases, with 18 bases sitting between them. CDR3 amino acids: CASSLGGDGFAAEAFF. In nucleotides, the CDR3 is TGTGCCAGCAGCTTAGGCGGGGATGGATTTGCGGCTGAAGCTTTCTTT.

There are many counts of this clonotype. The chain couples TRBV28 to TRBJ1-1; D possibly corresponds to TRBD1 (5 bases). Germline V gives CDR1 MDHEN, CDR2 SYDVKM. The CDR3 consists of 17 residues. V lost 2 bases and J 1 base, leaving 17 bases between the germline ends. The CDR3 sequence is CASSLGGAVPRNTEAFF. CDR3 sequence (DNA): TGTGCCAGCAGTTTAGGAGGGGCTGTTCCACGGAACACTGAAGCTTTCTTT.

This clonotype was counted ten times or more. The rearrangement links TRBV30 to TRBJ2-5; D could derive from TRBD1 or TRBD2 (5 bases each). The CDR3 runs to 15 residues. Germline values: CDR1 GTSNPN, CDR2 SVGIG (reference sequence). Trimming removed 4 bases at V and 2 bases at J, with 17 bases between. CDR3 region: CAWIPLGRPQETQYF. CDR3 DNA: TGTGCCTGGATCCCCCTGGGACGGCCACAAGAGACCCAGTACTTC.

This clonotype was found many times. The J gene is TRBJ2-7, the V gene TRBV28; D is undetermined. The CDR3 consists of 14 residues. Trimming cost V 3 bases and J 1 base, with 10 bases left between them. In germline, CDR1 is MDHEN, CDR2 SYDVKM. The CDR3 loop reads CASSFPPTSYEQYF. The CDR3 coding sequence is TGTGCCAGCAGTTTCCCCCCGACGTCCTACGAGCAGTACTTC. The entire variable domain, with the rest obtained from reference TRBV28 and TRBJ2-7, is as follows: DVKVTQSSRYLVKRTGEKVFLECVQDMDHENMFWYRQDPGLGLRLIYFSYDVKMKEKGDIPEGYSVSREKKERFSLILESASTNQTSMYLCASSFPPTSYEQYFGPGTRLTVT.

Ten or more counts support this clonotype. The rearrangement joins TRBV4-2 to TRBJ1-2, with 7 bases matching TRBD1. The germline gives CDR1 LGHNA, CDR2 YNFKEQ. V dropped 4 bases and J dropped 2; count of bases not matched to a gene: 10. The length of the CDR3 is 16 residues. This CDR3 is CASSLHGQEPNYGYTF. Here the CDR3 DNA reads TGTGCCAGCAGCCTGCATGGACAGGAGCCCAACTATGGCTACACCTTC.

This clonotype was detected many times. The chain uses TRBV12-3 or TRBV12-4 and TRBJ1-5; D remains unclear. The V end was cut by 5 bases, the J end by 1 base, with 12 bases between. This CDR3 contains 15 residues. Here the CDR3 DNA reads TGTGCCAGCAGTCCCTCATGGAGGAGCAATCAGCCCCAGCATTTT. It specifies CASSPSWRSNQPQHF.

This clonotype was counted at least ten times. This chain joins TRBV30 and TRBJ2-2; D is possibly TRBD1 (5 bases). Trimming stripped 0 bases from V and 8 bases from J, with 10 bases between. The germline CDR1 and CDR2 sequences are GTSNPN and SVGIG (reference sequence). The CDR3 is 13 amino acids. Written as DNA, the CDR3 is TGTGCCTGGAGTGTTCGGCCAGGGGGGGAGCTGTTTTTT. Translating it yields CAWSVRPGGELFF.

Details on this clonotype: Being one base from a much bigger clone, this may be a read error. This chain joins TRBV12-3 or TRBV12-4 and TRBJ2-7; TRBD1 matches 8 bases. This CDR3 has 16 residues. The CDR3 here is CASSSTSGQVSYEQCF. As DNA, the CDR3 is TGTGCCAGCAGTTCCACCTCGGGACAGGTTTCGTACGAGCAGTGCTTC.

This clonotype was detected many times. The gene calls are TRBV11-3 and TRBJ1-1, with D perhaps TRBD1 (5 bases). This CDR3 region has 14 residues. CDR1 is SGHNT, CDR2 YENEEA, per germline. V shed 5 bases and J shed 7 bases, with 17 bases lying between them. The chain's CDR3 is CASSPLTGSYEAFF. The CDR3 DNA reads as TGTGCCAGCAGCCCCCTAACAGGCAGCTATGAAGCTTTCTTT.

This clonotype was picked up a small number of times. This chain links TRBV4-1 with TRBJ1-5; D gene uncertain. V shed 0 bases and J shed 1 base, with 7 bases lying between them. Germline V gene lookup returns CDR1 MGHRA and CDR2 YSYEKL. This CDR3 spans 15 amino acids. The CDR3 DNA reads TGCGCCAGCAGCCAAGAAGGAATCAGCAATCAGCCCCAGCATTTT. Residues: CASSQEGISNQPQHF.

This clonotype was counted ten times or more. The J gene is TRBJ1-2, the V gene TRBV6-2 or TRBV6-3; no reliable D call. Deletions cut 7 bases from V and 10 bases from J, with 16 bases between. Germline CDR1 MNHEY, CDR2 SVGEGT. The CDR3 consists of 12 residues. DNA for the CDR3: TGTGCCAGCACCCCGGCATCATCTTACTACACCTTC. Translating gives CASTPASSYYTF.